This T cell receptor (beta chain) was retrieved from a study of blood T cell repertoires in COVID-19. Background on the study: The samples span acute and convalescent COVID-19 from the United States, Italy and Spain.

Source study methods: Amplification from reference gene primers served as the basis for estimated nucleated cell counts. Profiled with immunoSEQ multiplex PCR; TCRdb holds only in-frame clones, not every one. V, J and clone size were drawn from that table, and D and trimming were deduced from the DNA. The top ten clones hold 2% to 3% of a sample with 200,000 to 300,000 clones, approximately 92% of them seen once. Seattle-derived patients entered the study during active infection and were followed longitudinally. The germline CDR1 and CDR2 sequences are SGHNT and YYREEE (reference sequence). CDR3 length: 17 residues. The V segment lost 5 bases and the J segment 7 bases; nucleotides outside the gene matches: 16.

The receptor comes from a person between 18 and 35 years old with COVID-19, enrolled during active disease. The chain has TRBV5-4 and TRBJ2-1; 9 bases are a match to TRBD2. The sample consisted of peripheral blood. The CDR3 loop reads CASRGAASGTLRNEQFF. CDR3 sequence (DNA): TGTGCCAGCAGGGGGGCGGCTAGCGGGACCCTTAGGAATGAGCAGTTCTTC.